This TCR beta chain was retrieved from a study of T cell responses to AZD1222 COVID-19 vaccine. Notes on the study in general: There were vaccine-associated CD4 TCRs across spike, dominant at 160-218 and 743-854.

TCRdb's table, derived via immunoSEQ multiplex PCR, lists solely in-frame clones and lacks some. The repertoire holds 85,000 to 110,000 clones, with 80% to 95% as singletons. With respect to this clone: As yet, its antigen is unknown.

V was pared by 0 bases and J by 2 bases, with 2 bases between. Germline CDR1 reads GTSNPN; CDR2 reads SVGIG (reference sequence). The CDR3 is 11 amino acids. Sequenced material: peripheral blood, taken on day 0 of AZD1222 vaccination. V and J are TRBV30 and TRBJ2-7; D gene uncertain. The sequence was obtained from an adult in good health. CDR3 residues: CAWSVAYEQYF. CDR3 sequence (DNA): TGTGCCTGGAGTGTAGCCTACGAGCAGTACTTC.